What follows are 14 T cell receptor beta chains derived from one specimen sequenced in a study of STAT5B mutations in CD4+ large granular lymphocyte leukemia. Assay: immunoSEQ multiplex PCR; the TCRdb copy retains only in-frame clones and omits some. This sample has about 40,000 clones, with 70% to 85% found just once. Sequenced material: CD4+ T cells from blood buffy coats. The receptors were sampled from a human donor in good health.

The rearrangement joins TRBV9 to TRBJ1-4; possibly TRBD1 for D (5 bases). The CDR3 has 15 amino acids. Germline lookup yields CDR1 SGDLS and CDR2 YYNGEE. Between the trimmed V and J ends, which lost 7 bases and 7 bases, there was a span of 20 bases. The CDR3 is CASFRRSGRGEKLFF. The CDR3, as DNA: TGTGCCAGCTTCCGGAGATCGGGGCGCGGTGAAAAACTGTTTTTT.

This clone was counted a single time. The chain recombines TRBV7-9 with TRBJ2-7; a possible D gene is TRBD1 (6 bases). From germline, CDR1 is SEHNR and CDR2 FQNEAQ (reference sequence). V lost 8 bases to trimming and J lost 1 base, with 12 bases between them. The CDR3 spans 13 residues. CDR3 region: CASLRRGSYEQYF. Here the CDR3 DNA reads TGTGCCAGCCTTCGCAGGGGATCCTACGAGCAGTACTTC. The full variable domain, rest sourced from reference TRBV7-9 and TRBJ2-7, is DTGVSQNPRHKITKRGQNVTFRCDPISEHNRLYWYRQTLGQGPEFLTYFQNEAQLEKSRLLSDRFSAERPKGSFSTLEIQRTEQGDSAMYLCASLRRGSYEQYFGPGTRLTVT.

V is TRBV4-1 and J is TRBJ2-1, with D hard to call. Trimming cost V 4 bases and J 4 bases, with 11 bases left between them. The CDR3 sequence is 14 residues long. Germline CDR1 and CDR2: MGHRA and YSYEKL. CDR3 nucleotides: TGCGCCAGCAGCCTATTCCCCGGGTACAATGAGCAGTTCTTC. Its protein is CASSLFPGYNEQFF.

This clone showed up just once. V gene TRBV7-8 combines with J gene TRBJ2-3, with D possibly TRBD2 on 5 matching bases. Trimming cost V 2 bases and J 0 bases, with 15 bases left between them. Germline V CDR1 and CDR2: SGHVS, FQNEAQ. This CDR3 region has 17 residues. The DNA of the CDR3 is TGTGCCAGCAGCTTATATCGGTGGCGGACTAGCACAGATACGCAGTATTTT. It is translated as CASSLYRWRTSTDTQYF.

The CDR3 DNA sequence: TGCGCCAGCACCCTGGGGCAGACCTACAATGAGCAGTTCTTC. Translated: CASTLGQTYNEQFF. The chain joins TRBV5-1 to TRBJ2-1; a weak D match, TRBD1 (5 bases). The germline CDR1 and CDR2 sequences are SGHRS and YFSETQ. The V end was cut by 6 bases, the J end by 2 bases, with 12 bases between. The CDR3 runs to 14 residues.

This chain joins TRBV6-5 and TRBJ2-1; D is uncertain. Per germline, CDR1 MNHEY and CDR2 SVGAGI. The V gene lost 3 bases and the J gene lost 3 bases, with 3 bases spanning the gap. The CDR3 extends over 12 amino acids. The CDR3 bases are TGTGCCAGCAGTTATAACTACAATGAGCAGTTCTTC. Translation: CASSYNYNEQFF.

Comment on this clone: One junction end disagrees with the germline gene, perhaps due to a read error. This sequence joins TRBV2 and TRBJ2-5; 10 bases match TRBD2. CDR1 and CDR2 from the germline V gene are SNHLY and FYNNEI. This CDR3 spans 14 amino acids. CDR3: CASREGTSEMAQYF. The CDR3 DNA reads as TGTGCCAGCAGGGAAGGGACTAGCGAGATGGCCCAGTACTTC.

The genes are TRBV7-9 and TRBJ2-1; D uncertain. The CDR3 covers 14 residues. The germline CDR1 and CDR2 sequences are SEHNR and FQNEAQ (reference sequence). With 6 bases removed from V and 0 bases from J, the gap between germline ends came to 9 bases. The CDR3 sequence is CASSSQNSYNEQFF. The DNA of the CDR3 is TGTGCCAGCAGTTCGCAAAACTCCTACAATGAGCAGTTCTTC.

The chain employs TRBV11-2 and TRBJ2-3; TRBD1 matches 10 bases. The V gene end was trimmed by 8 bases and the J gene end by 6 bases; junction bases not matched to a gene: 5. The CDR3 runs 13 residues. From germline, CDR1 is SGHAT and CDR2 FQNNGV. Here the CDR3 DNA reads TGTGCCAGCTTGGGACAGGGGATGGATACGCAGTATTTT. Its protein product is CASLGQGMDTQYF. Full variable domain (remainder filled in from reference TRBV11-2 and TRBJ2-3): EAGVAQSPRYKIIEKRQSVAFWCNPISGHATLYWYQQILGQGPKLLIQFQNNGVVDDSQLPKDRFSAERLKGVDSTLKIQPAKLEDSAVYLCASLGQGMDTQYFGPGTRLTVL.

This chain connects TRBV6-1 to TRBJ1-2; TRBD1 agrees at 10 bases. The junction had 8 bases not matched to a gene; V was cut back by 4 bases and J by 6 bases. The germline V gene encodes CDR1 MNHNS and CDR2 SASEGT. The CDR3 covers 15 residues. The CDR3: CASSVQGTGDDGYTF. The CDR3 DNA reads as TGTGCCAGCAGTGTACAGGGGACAGGGGATGATGGCTACACCTTC.

The rearrangement joins TRBV6-5 to TRBJ1-2; D perhaps matches TRBD1 (5 bases). Germline V gene data show CDR1 as MNHEY and CDR2 as SVGAGI. The V end was cut by 0 bases, the J end by 4 bases, with 15 bases between. This CDR3 has 16 amino acids. CDR3 residues: CASSYSGPPGVYGYTF. In DNA, the CDR3 is TGTGCCAGCAGTTACTCGGGACCCCCGGGTGTCTATGGCTACACCTTC.

This rearrangement joins TRBV5-1 to TRBJ2-3, with 7 nucleotides matching TRBD1. Germline CDR1 reads SGHRS; CDR2 reads YFSETQ. This CDR3 is 14 amino acids long. The ends lost 4 bases at V and 1 base at J; junction bases unmatched: 3. CDR3 sequence: CASSRDSGTDTQYF. CDR3 nucleotides: TGCGCCAGCAGCCGGGACAGCGGCACAGATACGCAGTATTTT.

There are a few counts of this clone. This chain connects TRBV6-1 to TRBJ1-5, with 8 bases that match TRBD1. V gave up 3 bases and J gave up 11 bases; unmatched junction bases: 9. The CDR3 has 14 residues. The germline V gene encodes CDR1 MNHNS and CDR2 SASEGT. The CDR3 DNA is TGTGCCAGCAGTGACGGGACAGGTCATAGGGCCCAGCATTTT. It encodes CASSDGTGHRAQHF.

The chain carries TRBV5-1 and TRBJ2-2; tentatively, D is TRBD1 or TRBD2 (7 bases each). The CDR3 totals 16 residues. Germline assignment: CDR1 SGHRS and CDR2 YFSETQ. Trimming took 4 bases from V and 2 from J, leaving 15 bases between them. Here the CDR3 reads CASSLQGRVNTGELFF. The CDR3 DNA is TGCGCCAGCAGCCTACAGGGGAGGGTCAACACCGGGGAGCTGTTTTTT.